The sample holds one count of the clone carrying this T cell receptor beta chain. What it binds is unknown. V dropped 1 base and J dropped 3 bases, with 10 bases sitting between them. The length of the CDR3 is 15 residues. The germline V gene encodes CDR1 SNHLY and CDR2 FYNNEI. CD45RO-negative, CCR7-selected cells formed the naive CD8 fraction, which excluded terminally differentiated effector memory CD45RA+ cells. Every donor, a Caucasian adult, lived in Nashville, Tennessee. The data belong to a study of shared clonotypes between healthy human individuals. Overall study results and limits: Shared clonotypes across all four donors exceeded non-shared ones in generation probability.

In the authors' methods: ImmunoSEQ supplied junction-only sequences lacking quality scores, so filtering was different. Method: immunoSEQ multiplex PCR; TCRdb's copy keeps in-frame clones and lacks some. For V, J and clone size, that table is used; D and trimming come from the DNA. The repertoire holds about 700,000 clones, with about 91% as singletons. This clonotype was sampled from a man younger than 40 in good health. The chain joins TRBV2 to TRBJ1-5; D not certain. The sequencing input was naive CD8+ T cells sorted from blood. CDR3 residues: CASSEGTLDNQPQHF. CDR3 bases: TGTGCCAGCAGTGAAGGGACTTTGGACAATCAGCCCCAGCATTTT. The variable domain in full, completed from reference TRBV2 and TRBJ1-5, reads EPEVTQTPSHQVTQMGQEVILRCVPISNHLYFYWYRQILGQKVEFLVSFYNNEISEKSEIFDDQFSVERPDGSNFTLKIRSTKLEDSAMYFCASSEGTLDNQPQHFGDGTRLSIL.